This T cell receptor (beta chain) was captured by sequencing in a study of cytomegalovirus exposure and HLA in healthy donors. The PCR was carried out with 60 Vbeta primers and 13 Jbeta primers. Data came from immunoSEQ multiplex PCR; TCRdb stores just in-frame clones and leaves some out. The sample consists of around 100,000 clones, about four fifths of them appearing once. The sequenced sample was PBMCs. This receptor was taken from a man aged 25 to 40 in good health and CMV-seronegative.

CDR3 in amino acids: CAWRGLAGLVDEQFF. The CDR3 nucleotides are TGTGCCTGGAGGGGACTAGCGGGACTGGTCGATGAGCAGTTCTTC. This chain links TRBV30 with TRBJ2-1; 13 bases are shared with TRBD2. V shed 3 bases and J 8 bases; nucleotides not matched to a gene: 7. The CDR3 loop spans 15 amino acids. CDR1 is GTSNPN, CDR2 SVGIG, per germline (reference sequence).